This TCR beta chain was captured in a study of vaccination effects on CD4 cells after COVID-19. Sequencing was performed with immunoSEQ multiplex PCR; in TCRdb, only in-frame clones are kept and a portion is missing. The sample contains approximately 40,000 clones, over 65% of which appear only once. Concerning this clone itself: The antigen is undetermined. The junction shows a germline mismatch at one end, possibly a read error.

It was after approximately 11 days of culture that CD4+ T cells were isolated. Convalescent patients had PCR-confirmed SARS-CoV-2 infection between March and December 2020. Two doses of BNT162b2 or mRNA-1273 vaccine were administered to participants. Sequenced material: CD4+ T cells from PBMCs cultured without peptide, taken after COVID-19 vaccination. The clonotype comes from a human donor who had a prior SARS-CoV-2 infection.

This chain's CDR3 is CASSLGSGGRLNF. In DNA form, the CDR3 reads TGTGCCAGCAGCTTAGGTTCGGGGGGGAGGTTAAATTTT. The chain uses TRBV7-9 and TRBJ2-3; 8 bases are shared with TRBD2. CDR3 length: 13 amino acids. Looked up from germline, CDR1 is SEHNR and CDR2 is FQNEAQ (reference sequence). Full variable domain (rest looked up from reference TRBV7-9 and TRBJ2-3): DTGVSQNPRHKITKRGQNVTFRCDPISEHNRLYWYRQTLGQGPEFLTYFQNEAQLEKSRLLSDRFSAERPKGSFSTLEIQRTEQGDSAMYLCASSLGSGGRLNFGPGTRLTVL.